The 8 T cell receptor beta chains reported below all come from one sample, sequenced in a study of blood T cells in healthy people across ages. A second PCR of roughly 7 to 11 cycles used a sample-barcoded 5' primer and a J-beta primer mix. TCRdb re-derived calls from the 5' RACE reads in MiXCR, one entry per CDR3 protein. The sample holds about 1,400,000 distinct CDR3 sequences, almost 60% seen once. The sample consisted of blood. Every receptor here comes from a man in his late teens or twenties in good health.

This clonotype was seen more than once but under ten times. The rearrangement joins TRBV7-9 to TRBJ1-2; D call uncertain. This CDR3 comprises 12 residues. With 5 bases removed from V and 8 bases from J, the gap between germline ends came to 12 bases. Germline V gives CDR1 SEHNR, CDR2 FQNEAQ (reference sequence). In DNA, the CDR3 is TGTGCCAGCAGCCCGCAGTCCCTAGGCTACACCTTC. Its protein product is CASSPQSLGYTF.

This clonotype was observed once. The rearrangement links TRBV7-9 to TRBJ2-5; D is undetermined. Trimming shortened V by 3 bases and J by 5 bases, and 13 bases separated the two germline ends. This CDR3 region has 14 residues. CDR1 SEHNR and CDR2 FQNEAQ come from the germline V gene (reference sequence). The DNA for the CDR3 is TGTGCCAGCAGCTTCGCTCAGGCGCACGAGACCCAGTACTTC. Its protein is CASSFAQAHETQYF.

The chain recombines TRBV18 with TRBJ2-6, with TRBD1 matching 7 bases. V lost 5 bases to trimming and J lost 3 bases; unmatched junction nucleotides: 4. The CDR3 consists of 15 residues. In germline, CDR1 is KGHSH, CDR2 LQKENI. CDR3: CASSARGLGANVLTF. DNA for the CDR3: TGTGCCAGCTCAGCTAGGGGGCTTGGGGCCAACGTCCTGACTTTC.

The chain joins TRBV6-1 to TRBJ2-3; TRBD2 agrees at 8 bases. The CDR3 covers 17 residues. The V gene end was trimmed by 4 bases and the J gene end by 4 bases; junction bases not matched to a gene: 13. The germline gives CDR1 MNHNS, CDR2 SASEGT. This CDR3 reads CASSGTLAGMAADTQYF. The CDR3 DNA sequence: TGTGCCAGCAGTGGGACCTTAGCGGGAATGGCGGCAGATACGCAGTATTTT.

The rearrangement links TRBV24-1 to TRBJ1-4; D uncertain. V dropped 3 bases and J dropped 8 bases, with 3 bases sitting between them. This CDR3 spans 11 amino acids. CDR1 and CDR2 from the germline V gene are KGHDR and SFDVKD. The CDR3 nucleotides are TGTGCCACCAGTGATGCCGAAAAACTGTTTTTT. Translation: CATSDAEKLFF.

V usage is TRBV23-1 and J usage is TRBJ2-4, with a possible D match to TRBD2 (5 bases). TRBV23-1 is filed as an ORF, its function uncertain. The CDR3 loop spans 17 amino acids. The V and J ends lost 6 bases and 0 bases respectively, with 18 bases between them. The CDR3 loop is CASSPQEVGIAKNIQYF. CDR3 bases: TGCGCCAGCAGCCCGCAGGAGGTGGGGATAGCCAAAAACATTCAGTACTTC.

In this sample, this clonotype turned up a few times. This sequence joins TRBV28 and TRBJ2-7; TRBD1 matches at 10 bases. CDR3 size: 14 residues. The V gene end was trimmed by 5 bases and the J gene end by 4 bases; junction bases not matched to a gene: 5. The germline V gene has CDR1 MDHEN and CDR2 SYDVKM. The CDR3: CASSRQGAGYEQYF. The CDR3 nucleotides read TGTGCCAGCAGTCGACAGGGGGCTGGGTACGAGCAGTACTTC.

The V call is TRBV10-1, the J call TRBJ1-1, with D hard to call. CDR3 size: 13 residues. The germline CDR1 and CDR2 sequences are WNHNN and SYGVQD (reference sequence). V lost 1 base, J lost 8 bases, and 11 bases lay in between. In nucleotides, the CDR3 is TGCGCCAGCAGTGAGTTGCTGGAGACGGAAGCTTTCTTT. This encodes CASSELLETEAFF.